The source of this T cell receptor beta chain is a study of T cells in Graves' hyperthyroidism and ophthalmopathy. Amplified regions were TCR beta CDR3 sequences from RNA transcripts. The TCR CDR3 was amplified in a first-round RT-PCR using the HTBI primer set. TCRdb redid the calling of the multiplex PCR reads with MiXCR, one entry per CDR3 protein. The sample gives under 200,000 distinct CDR3 sequences, about 9% of which show up once; around 21% is in the top ten. This clonotype was counted ten times or more. V lost 6 bases, J lost 2 bases, and 5 bases stayed unmatched. Germline V gene lookup returns CDR1 MNHNS and CDR2 SASEGT. The CDR3 is 15 amino acids.

Sequences were obtained from blood. This receptor was obtained from a woman aged 18-30 years with Graves' hyperthyroidism that later progressed to Graves' ophthalmopathy. The chain employs TRBV6-1 and TRBJ1-3; 9 nucleotides match TRBD1. This chain's CDR3 is CASRPNRGPGNTIYF. In DNA form, the CDR3 reads TGTGCCAGCAGGCCTAACAGGGGGCCTGGAAACACCATATATTTT.